Listed here is a single TCR beta chain. Antigen specificity is unknown. Between the trimmed V and J ends, which lost 1 base and 7 bases, there was a span of 10 bases. The CDR3 loop spans 13 amino acids. Per germline, CDR1 MGHDK and CDR2 SYGVNS. Through a sample-barcoded 5' primer and a J-beta primer mix, a second PCR was run for roughly 6 to 12 cycles. Each CDR3 protein gets one entry after TCRdb re-called the 5' RACE reads with MiXCR. The sample includes some 920,000 distinct CDR3 sequences, 45% to 60% of them seen just once. These data are taken from a study of blood T cells in healthy people across ages. Each donor had about 10 milliliters of peripheral blood drawn. Study-level points and caveats: Estimates drawn from one million T cells were deemed to understate diversity. Among T cells, TCR beta diversity per million cells dropped roughly linearly as age rose. The lack of PBMC sorting stopped any conclusive naive versus antigen-experienced comparison.

Material for sequencing was blood. The V and J genes are TRBV25-1 and TRBJ2-5, with D tentatively TRBD2 (6 bases). This receptor was identified in a woman aged 60-70 years in good health. The CDR3 DNA reads TGTGCCAGCAGTGAATGGGGGGTAACGACCCAGTACTTC. It encodes CASSEWGVTTQYF.